This entry lists 15 T cell receptor beta chains sequenced from one sample in a study of blood T cell repertoires in COVID-19. TCRdb's table, derived via immunoSEQ multiplex PCR, lists solely in-frame clones and lacks some. The sample holds some 400,000 clones, just over 90% seen once. The sample consisted of PBMCs or T cells enriched from blood (not recorded which). All receptors derive from a woman in her forties who had been exposed to COVID-19.

This clone was detected only once. The chain has TRBV11-1 and TRBJ2-1; the D gene is possibly TRBD2 (5 bases). Germline values: CDR1 SGHAT, CDR2 FQDESV (reference sequence). With 4 bases removed from V and 6 bases from J, the gap between germline ends came to 19 bases. CDR3 length equals 16 residues. In DNA, the CDR3 is TGTGCCAGCAGCTCTACCCCGGTAGCGATAGGCAATGAGCAGTTCTTC. Encoded protein: CASSSTPVAIGNEQFF.

The chain links TRBV18 to TRBJ1-3; weak D call: TRBD1 (6 bases). The V gene's germline CDR1 is KGHSH and CDR2 LQKENI. Deletions cut 3 bases from V and 0 bases from J, with 12 bases between. There are 16 residues in the CDR3. The CDR3 loop is CASSPDWGPSGNTIYF. CDR3 DNA sequence: TGTGCCAGCTCACCGGACTGGGGGCCCTCTGGAAACACCATATATTTT.

V and J are TRBV24-1 and TRBJ1-5, with D possibly matching TRBD1 (5 bases). The germline V gene has CDR1 KGHDR and CDR2 SFDVKD. Trimming removed 9 bases at V and 1 base at J, with 9 bases between. The CDR3 spans 13 residues. The CDR3 DNA reads as TGTGCCACCGGCAGGGTGAGCAATCAGCCCCAGCATTTT. Translation gives CATGRVSNQPQHF.

The rearrangement uses TRBV3-1 (or the pseudogene TRBV3-2) and TRBJ2-1, with D possibly matching TRBD2 (7 bases). Germline loops: CDR1 LGHDT, CDR2 YNNKEL (reference sequence). Trimming shortened V by 4 bases and J by 6 bases, and 19 bases separated the two germline ends. This CDR3 region has 16 residues. The CDR3, as DNA: TGTGCCAGCAGCCGACCCGCTCGGGGGGCGGCCAATGAGCAGTTCTTC. This translates into CASSRPARGAANEQFF.

The chain joins TRBV10-2 to TRBJ2-7; D ambiguous. This CDR3 comprises 13 residues. V lost 4 bases and J lost 3, with 10 bases in between. Germline CDR1 and CDR2: WSHSY and SAAADI. CDR3 in DNA: TGCGCCAGCAGTGTGCAGGTGTACTACGAGCAGTACTTC. It yields the protein CASSVQVYYEQYF.

The V gene is TRBV10-3, the J gene TRBJ1-4, with D tentatively TRBD1 (5 bases). Germline-derived CDR1 and CDR2 are ENHRY and SYGVKD. The CDR3 length is 14 residues. V lost 3 bases and J 4 bases, leaving 9 bases between the germline ends. The CDR3 DNA is TGTGCCATCAGTGATGGGGGGGGTAATGAAAAACTGTTTTTT. This sequence encodes CAISDGGGNEKLFF.

The chain carries TRBV12-3 or TRBV12-4 and TRBJ1-2; TRBD1 matches 7 bases. V dropped 6 bases and J dropped 5; count of bases not matched to a gene: 6. The CDR3 contains 13 residues. The chain's CDR3 is CASRGGTAYGYTF. In DNA form, the CDR3 reads TGTGCCAGCAGGGGCGGGACAGCTTATGGCTACACCTTC.

This chain links TRBV27 with TRBJ1-6; 7 bases are a match to TRBD1. In germline, CDR1 is MNHEY, CDR2 SMNVEV (reference sequence). The CDR3 is 16 residues long. With V trimmed by 6 bases and J by 4 bases, 9 bases remained unmatched. This CDR3 is CASRRQGGEYNSPLHF. In nucleotides, the CDR3 is TGTGCCAGCAGAAGACAGGGAGGAGAGTATAATTCACCCCTCCACTTT.

The rearrangement links TRBV7-8 to TRBJ1-5, with 11 bases identical to TRBD1. The germline CDR1 and CDR2 sequences are SGHVS and FQNEAQ. Trimming at V came to 1 base and at J to 1 base, leaving 6 bases not matched to a gene. The CDR3 is 18 residues long. CDR3 DNA: TGTGCCAGCAGCTTAGGGACAGGGGGCATGGGGAGCAATCAGCCCCAGCATTTT. Encoded protein: CASSLGTGGMGSNQPQHF.

The V gene is TRBV7-6, the J gene TRBJ2-5; tentative D call: TRBD1 (5 bases). Per the germline V gene, CDR1 is SGHVS and CDR2 is FNYEAQ. The germline V and J ends were trimmed by 5 bases and 1 base, with 14 bases remaining between them. The CDR3 has 15 amino acids. CDR3 DNA: TGTGCCAGCAGCGTCGACACAGGTTTCCAAGAGACCCAGTACTTC. It specifies CASSVDTGFQETQYF.

The chain is built from TRBV5-4 and TRBJ2-7, with 8 positions matching TRBD1. The CDR3 runs 14 residues. CDR1 and CDR2 (germline): SGHNT, YYREEE (reference sequence). J was trimmed by 4 bases and V by 4 bases; bases with no gene match: 7. DNA of the CDR3: TGTGCCAGCAGCGGGACAGGTCTGAGGTACGAGCAGTACTTC. Translated, it gives CASSGTGLRYEQYF.

V usage is TRBV4-1 and J usage is TRBJ2-1; weak D call: TRBD2 (5 bases). Per germline, CDR1 MGHRA and CDR2 YSYEKL. Trimming shortened V by 0 bases and J by 5 bases, and 17 bases separated the two germline ends. The CDR3 extends over 17 amino acids. The CDR3 bases are TGCGCCAGCAGCCAAGAGAGGGCTTCCACACGGCACAATGAGCAGTTCTTC. Residues: CASSQERASTRHNEQFF.

V usage is TRBV6-5 and J usage is TRBJ2-1; 12 positions agree with TRBD2. Germline V gene data show CDR1 as MNHEY and CDR2 as SVGAGI. The ends lost 5 bases at V and 13 bases at J; junction bases unmatched: 9. The CDR3 has 14 residues. The chain's CDR3 is CASSPRTSGIRQFF. CDR3 sequence (DNA): TGTGCCAGCAGTCCCCGGACTAGCGGGATTAGACAGTTCTTC.

The chain has TRBV10-3 and TRBJ2-7; 9 bases fit TRBD1. Germline V gene data show CDR1 as ENHRY and CDR2 as SYGVKD. The CDR3 is made up of 14 amino acids. J gave up 5 bases and V 8 bases, and 10 bases lay outside the gene matches. The CDR3 spells CAISGQGASDEQYF. In DNA form, the CDR3 reads TGTGCCATCTCGGGACAGGGAGCTTCGGACGAGCAGTACTTC.

This chain connects TRBV3-1 (or the pseudogene TRBV3-2) to TRBJ1-1; D unresolved. Trimming cost V 1 base and J 11 bases, with 14 bases left between them. The CDR3 has 13 amino acids. Germline values: CDR1 LGHDT, CDR2 YNNKEL (reference sequence). The chain's CDR3 is CASSQGPSAGAFF. DNA for the CDR3: TGTGCCAGCAGCCAAGGTCCGTCCGCGGGGGCTTTCTTT.